The rows below give T cell receptor beta chains drawn from one sample of a study of CD8 T cells in Susac syndrome. TCRdb reprocessed the immunoSEQ multiplex PCR reads with MiXCR, giving one entry per CDR3 protein. The sample has 67,000 or so distinct CDR3 sequences; around 93% are singletons. Sequencing was performed on CD4+ T cells from PBMCs. These receptors were collected from a human donor with Susac syndrome. Both conserved end residues are part of each CDR3. A D gene is named only where the DNA matches it firmly. Size tells how often a clone was seen (once, few, many) or the class of an expanded clone, and some rows leave it out.

abundance	v_gene	d_gene	j_gene	CDR3aa	CDR3nt
-	TRBV4-1	TRBD1	TRBJ2-5	CASSPNLQGAAQLYQETQYF	TGCGCCAGCAGCCCAAACCTACAGGGGGCCGCTCAACTGTACCAAGAGACCCAGTACTTC
-	TRBV2	TRBD1	TRBJ1-4	CASSEEAGGEKLFF	TGTGCCAGCAGTGAAGAGGCAGGGGGTGAAAAACTGTTTTTT
-	TRBV4-1	TRBD1	TRBJ2-5	CASSNEAETGVLTQYF	TGCGCCAGCAGCAACGAAGCCGAAACAGGGGTATTGACCCAGTACTTC
-	TRBV4-3	-	TRBJ1-4	CASSQEDTNEKLFF	TGCGCCAGCAGCCAAGAGGACACTAATGAAAAACTGTTTTTT
-	TRBV7-9	TRBD1	TRBJ1-2	CASSSPGGGYTF	TGTGCCAGCAGCTCTCCAGGGGGCGGCTACACCTTC
once	TRBV5-4	-	TRBJ2-5	CASSYPGRLQETQYF	TGTGCCAGCAGCTATCCCGGCAGACTCCAAGAGACCCAGTACTTC
-	TRBV20-1	-	TRBJ2-2	CSARVGAGGTGELFF	TGCAGTGCTAGAGTTGGGGCCGGAGGAACCGGGGAGCTGTTTTTT
-	TRBV7-9	-	TRBJ1-2	CASSLEAGGYTF	TGTGCCAGCAGCTTAGAAGCAGGTGGCTACACCTTC
-	TRBV2	TRBD1	TRBJ2-7	CASSDEDRIGEQYF	TGTGCCAGCAGTGATGAGGACAGGATAGGTGAGCAGTACTTC
-	TRBV5-8	-	TRBJ2-5	CASTPKADFQETQYF	TGTGCCAGCACCCCGAAGGCAGATTTCCAAGAGACCCAGTACTTC
-	TRBV21-1	-	TRBJ1-1	CASSMWDSKDTEAFF	TGTGCCAGCAGCATGTGGGACAGCAAGGACACTGAAGCTTTCTTT
-	TRBV6-4	TRBD1	TRBJ1-2	CASSEEGALGGYTF	TGTGCCAGCAGTGAGGAGGGGGCCCTAGGTGGCTACACCTTC
once	TRBV20-1	-	TRBJ2-7	CSARSLGGLAYEQYF	TGCAGTGCTCGCAGCCTCGGCGGGTTAGCCTACGAGCAGTACTTC
-	TRBV7-9	-	TRBJ2-3	CASSRTTDTQYF	TGTGCCAGCAGCCGGACGACAGATACGCAGTATTTT
-	TRBV27	TRBD1	TRBJ1-1	CASSSGTGVGTEAFF	TGTGCCAGCAGTTCAGGGACAGGGGTCGGCACTGAAGCTTTCTTT
-	TRBV2	-	TRBJ2-3	CASRSGREDTQYF	TGTGCCAGCAGGTCGGGCCGGGAAGATACGCAGTATTTT
-	TRBV28	-	TRBJ1-5	CASSLLDSTYSNQPQHF	TGTGCCAGCAGTTTACTGGATTCGACCTATAGCAATCAGCCCCAGCATTTT
-	TRBV5-1	-	TRBJ2-1	CASSFSKGNEQFF	TGCGCCAGCAGCTTTAGTAAAGGCAATGAGCAGTTCTTC
-	TRBV7-3	TRBD2	TRBJ2-5	CASSLTITSGGPEYF	TGTGCCAGCAGCTTAACGATAACTAGCGGGGGCCCCGAGTACTTC
-	TRBV4-2	TRBD1	TRBJ1-2	CASSQDRGTVYNYGYTF	TGTGCCAGCAGCCAAGATCGGGGGACAGTCTATAACTATGGCTACACCTTC
-	TRBV28	-	TRBJ2-5	CASSLFTQGQETQYF	TGTGCCAGCAGTTTATTCACCCAGGGACAAGAGACCCAGTACTTC
once	TRBV3-1	-	TRBJ2-1	CASSVSAAHNEQFF	TGTGCCAGCAGTGTTTCAGCTGCTCACAATGAGCAGTTCTTC
-	TRBV7-2	-	TRBJ2-1	CASSLVGQGYNEQFF	TGTGCCAGCAGCTTAGTAGGCCAGGGCTACAATGAGCAGTTCTTC
-	TRBV6-5	TRBD1	TRBJ1-2	CASRYSRDRGLSNYGYTF	TGTGCCAGCAGATATTCCCGGGACAGGGGGCTCTCTAACTATGGCTACACCTTC
-	TRBV3-1	TRBD1	TRBJ1-1	CASSQGWTGIAEAFF	TGTGCCAGCAGCCAAGGGTGGACAGGGATCGCTGAAGCTTTCTTT
-	TRBV6-1	-	TRBJ1-5	CASSWTVSNQPQHF	TGTGCCAGCAGTTGGACAGTTTCCAATCAGCCCCAGCATTTT
-	TRBV7-8	TRBD1	TRBJ2-3	CASSSPGQPTDTQYF	TGTGCCAGCAGCTCACCGGGACAGCCCACAGATACGCAGTATTTT
-	TRBV6-2/TRBV6-3	TRBD1	TRBJ2-7	CASSSGQGPYEQYF	TGTGCCAGCAGTTCGGGACAGGGGCCCTACGAGCAGTACTTC
-	TRBV7-2	-	TRBJ1-2	CASSYLGENYGYTF	TGTGCCAGCAGCTATCTAGGGGAGAACTATGGCTACACCTTC
-	TRBV4-3	-	TRBJ1-4	CASSPRGGSNEKLFF	TGCGCCAGCAGCCCGCGAGGGGGGAGTAATGAAAAACTGTTTTTT
-	TRBV10-2	-	TRBJ1-1	CASRLGPSNTEAFF	TGCGCCAGCAGACTCGGACCGTCGAACACTGAAGCTTTCTTT
-	TRBV21-1	-	TRBJ1-5	CASSQGQGIGSNQPQHF	TGTGCCAGCAGCCAAGGGCAAGGAATTGGGAGCAATCAGCCCCAGCATTTT
-	TRBV7-3	-	TRBJ2-1	CASSPRQTHNEQFF	TGTGCCAGCAGCCCCCGACAGACTCACAATGAGCAGTTCTTC
once	TRBV20-1	TRBD1	TRBJ2-6	CSARAQRGGQGTSGANVLTF	TGCAGTGCTAGAGCACAGAGGGGAGGACAGGGGACTTCTGGGGCCAACGTCCTGACTTTC
-	TRBV4-3	-	TRBJ2-3	CASSQAGASTDTQYF	TGCGCCAGCAGCCAAGCGGGGGCCAGCACAGATACGCAGTATTTT
-	TRBV11-2	-	TRBJ2-7	CASSLAFLPYEQYF	TGTGCCAGCAGCTTAGCGTTTTTACCCTACGAGCAGTACTTC
-	TRBV25-1	-	TRBJ2-2	CASGSPSGSGTGELFF	TGTGCCAGCGGAAGCCCCAGCGGCTCGGGCACCGGGGAGCTGTTTTTT
once	TRBV18	TRBD1	TRBJ1-4	CASSAQDRGNEKLFF	TGTGCCAGCTCAGCCCAGGACAGGGGCAATGAAAAACTGTTTTTT
-	TRBV30	-	TRBJ2-2	CAWSVRLDRLFF	TGTGCCTGGAGTGTAAGGCTGGACAGGCTGTTTTTT
-	TRBV28	-	TRBJ1-2	CASSVRDIYGYTF	TGTGCCAGCAGTGTCCGGGACATCTATGGCTACACCTTC
-	TRBV10-3	-	TRBJ2-1	CAIKGGSYNEQFF	TGTGCCATCAAAGGGGGTTCCTACAATGAGCAGTTCTTC
-	TRBV20-1	TRBD1	TRBJ2-3	CSASQGAVDTQYF	TGCAGTGCTAGCCAGGGGGCAGTGGATACGCAGTATTTT
-	TRBV7-8	TRBD2	TRBJ2-1	CASSSTLPLAGGLNEQFF	TGTGCCAGCAGCTCCACCCTCCCACTAGCGGGGGGGCTCAATGAGCAGTTCTTC
-	TRBV5-8	-	TRBJ2-7	CASSLPSIYEQYF	TGTGCCAGCAGCTTACCTTCCATCTACGAGCAGTACTTC
-	TRBV4-3	-	TRBJ2-7	CASSQGPTFYEQYF	TGCGCCAGCAGCCAAGGCCCCACCTTCTACGAGCAGTACTTC
once	TRBV3-1	-	TRBJ1-2	CASSQEGNYGYTF	TGTGCCAGCAGCCAAGAAGGTAACTATGGCTACACCTTC
once	TRBV20-1	TRBD2	TRBJ2-7	CSAGAPGLGRLGTYEQYF	TGCAGTGCAGGGGCACCGGGACTAGGCCGCCTGGGAACCTACGAGCAGTACTTC